What follows are 10 T cell receptor beta chains derived from one specimen sequenced in a study of shared clonotypes between healthy human individuals. Profiled with immunoSEQ multiplex PCR; TCRdb holds only in-frame clones, not every one. The repertoire has 650,000 to 700,000 clones, about 92% of them found once; the top ten carry approximately 35%. Material: memory CD8+ T cells from PBMCs. This sample's subset: CD45RO+ cells pooled with CCR7-negative TemRA cells. Receptors originate from a man in his late teens or twenties in good health. Some clones in this sample may be carry-over from other donors' samples.

The chain combines TRBV27 with TRBJ1-1, with a weak D call TRBD1 (5 bases). CDR1 is MNHEY, CDR2 SMNVEV, per germline (reference sequence). The CDR3 is 11 residues long. The germline V and J ends were trimmed by 10 bases and 5 bases, with 11 bases remaining between them. CDR3 loop: CATKRGTEAFF. Here the CDR3 DNA reads TGTGCCACCAAACGGGGGACTGAAGCTTTCTTT.

This sequence joins TRBV28 and TRBJ1-1, with no clear D. Trimming pared 7 bases from V and 0 bases from J, leaving 15 bases between. Germline CDR1 and CDR2: MDHEN and SYDVKM. This CDR3 is built from 15 residues. CDR3 sequence reads: CASIDGPSMNTEAFF. CDR3 nucleotide sequence: TGTGCCAGCATTGACGGGCCTTCCATGAACACTGAAGCTTTCTTT.

V usage is TRBV27 and J usage is TRBJ2-1, with TRBD1 matching 10 bases. V lost 6 bases to trimming and J lost 4 bases; unmatched junction nucleotides: 9. Germline CDR1 MNHEY, CDR2 SMNVEV (reference sequence). The CDR3 covers 16 residues. CDR3 protein: CASRGQGQGFYNEQFF. The CDR3 DNA sequence: TGTGCCAGCAGGGGGCAGGGACAGGGGTTTTACAATGAGCAGTTCTTC.

The rearrangement joins TRBV30 to TRBJ1-6; 8 bases fit TRBD1. V gave up 1 base and J gave up 0 bases; unmatched junction bases: 11. Germline CDR1 reads GTSNPN; CDR2 reads SVGIG (reference sequence). The CDR3 is 19 residues long. The DNA of the CDR3 is TGTGCCTGGAGTGGCCGGGACAGGCGGTCAAACTCCTATAATTCACCCCTCCACTTT. Amino acids: CAWSGRDRRSNSYNSPLHF.

The chain is built from TRBV19 and TRBJ2-4, with 9 bases identical to TRBD2. The CDR3 has 15 residues. Germline CDR1 LNHDA, CDR2 SQIVND (reference sequence). The trim removed 2 bases at V and 7 bases at J, leaving 6 bases unmatched. This CDR3 is CASSILTSGLNIQYF. CDR3 bases: TGTGCCAGTAGTATATTAACTAGCGGGTTGAACATTCAGTACTTC.

The chain employs TRBV10-1 and TRBJ2-7; possible D gene TRBD1, 6 bases. V was clipped by 6 bases and J by 2 bases, with 14 bases between them. Germline CDR1 reads WNHNN; CDR2 reads SYGVQD (reference sequence). The CDR3 has 14 residues. The CDR3 DNA reads as TGCGCCAGCAGCAGCCGGGACACCACCTACGAGCAGTACTTC. The encoded protein is CASSSRDTTYEQYF.

The J gene is TRBJ2-1, the V gene TRBV13, with D uncertain. The CDR3 spans 10 residues. Trimming took 5 bases from V and 10 from J, leaving 6 bases between them. Germline V CDR1 and CDR2: PRHDT, FYEKMQ (reference sequence). CDR3 sequence reads: CASSAGEQFF. CDR3 nucleotide sequence: TGTGCCAGCAGCGCAGGAGAGCAGTTCTTC.

The chain recombines TRBV28 with TRBJ2-7; maybe TRBD1 (6 bases). V gave up 1 base and J gave up 5 bases, with 9 bases separating them. CDR3 length: 13 residues. Per germline, CDR1 MDHEN and CDR2 SYDVKM. The CDR3 sequence is CASSLSGEHEQYF. The CDR3 DNA sequence: TGTGCCAGCAGTTTATCAGGGGAGCACGAGCAGTACTTC. Drawing the rest from reference TRBV28 and TRBJ2-7, the complete variable domain is DVKVTQSSRYLVKRTGEKVFLECVQDMDHENMFWYRQDPGLGLRLIYFSYDVKMKEKGDIPEGYSVSREKKERFSLILESASTNQTSMYLCASSLSGEHEQYFGPGTRLTVT.

The J gene is TRBJ2-7, the V gene TRBV6-6, with D tentatively TRBD2 (5 bases). The V end lost 7 bases, the J end lost 0 bases, and 10 bases lay between the germline ends. Germline-derived CDR1 and CDR2 are MNHNY and SVGAGI (reference sequence). This CDR3 region has 13 residues. CDR3 DNA sequence: TGTGCCAGCACGGAAGGGAGCTCCTACGAGCAGTACTTC. This codes for CASTEGSSYEQYF.

The chain joins TRBV27 to TRBJ2-7; D may be TRBD1 or TRBD2 (5 bases each). There are 15 residues in the CDR3. Germline CDR1 and CDR2: MNHEY and SMNVEV (reference sequence). The V end lost 0 bases, the J end lost 2 bases, and 11 bases lay between the germline ends. CDR3 protein: CASSLSVGETYEQYF. In DNA form, the CDR3 reads TGTGCCAGCAGTTTATCCGTAGGGGAGACCTACGAGCAGTACTTC.